This T cell receptor (beta chain) came from a study of blood T cell repertoires in COVID-19. At the level of the study: Whether acute or convalescent, the COVID-19 samples came from the United States, Italy and Spain. The cDNA or gDNA used as material had been derived from T cells, B-cell-depleted T cells, or PBMCs.

This table comes from immunoSEQ multiplex PCR, and its TCRdb copy is limited to in-frame clones, with some not included. Here the sample spans around 250,000 clones, about 89% being singletons. CDR3 length: 15 amino acids. Germline V gene lookup returns CDR1 MNHEY and CDR2 SVGAGI. With 4 bases removed from V and 4 bases from J, the gap between germline ends came to 15 bases. Enrollees, about 18 to 90 years old, lived in 24 US areas. Recovery among Cohort 3 donors was established by two negative PCRs, clearance, or symptom resolution. Sequencing was performed on PBMCs or T cells enriched from blood (not recorded which). The sequence was collected from a woman aged 30 to 39 who had recovered from COVID-19. The J gene is TRBJ2-3, the V gene TRBV6-5, with a tentative D call TRBD2 (7 bases). CDR3 coding DNA: TGTGCCAGCAGTTTATTCTGGGGGGGCGCAGATACGCAGTATTTT. Protein: CASSLFWGGADTQYF.